This T cell receptor beta chain was recovered during a study of blood T cell repertoires in COVID-19 (dated by TCRdb to about 2020). For the study in its entirety: Collaborator samples came from the United States, Italy and Spain and covered acute and convalescent phases of COVID-19. The dataset comprised deeply sampled blood TCRbeta repertoires from subjects exposed to, actively infected with, or recovered from COVID-19. The material from the prospective study consisted of cDNA or gDNA derived from T cells, B-cell-depleted T cells, or PBMCs. The sample metadata nearly always contained a de-identified subject ID, COVID-19 status, age in years and sex. The repertoires were released in a freely available public database meant as a resource for research on the immune response to SARS-CoV-2. Where HLA class I and class II types were available, the types were taken from metadata supplied by the sample provider, not from assay-based typing. Samples came from the ongoing ImmuneRACE study (first 160 participants) plus 1,254 subjects from 6 global collaborators. Overall results and qualifications from the work: How much clinical and demographic metadata was included differed by source and by participant, and the metadata was provided uncurated.

Samples from volunteer blood donors who had recovered from COVID-19 were contributed by a second Seattle source. Each collaborating institution followed its own protocols to collect whole blood in K2EDTA tubes. For TCRbeta analysis, collaborators shipped samples as frozen whole blood, isolated PBMCs, or DNA extracted from either of those sample types. In the case of this clone: Its antigen is unknown. Base qualities are not provided; no much larger clone lies one nucleotide away.

TCRbeta CDR3 regions were amplified from genomic DNA using the immunoSEQ Assay, a bias-controlled multiplex PCR. In the authors' own workflow: Nucleated cell counts per sample were estimated from amplification of reference gene primers within the assay. To quantify the absolute abundance of each unique TCRbeta CDR3 rearrangement, sequence reads were collapsed and filtered. For each sample, productive Simpson clonality was calculated by taking the square root of Simpson's diversity index across productive rearrangements. TCRdb took over this immuneACCESS table, retaining in-frame rearrangements with V and J assigned. Such tables are incomplete; in checked studies, under half of the missing clones stem from an unresolved V gene, and the remainder is unexplained. V and J calls and clone size follow that table, whereas D and trimming were derived from the DNA. Here the sample has 150,000 to 200,000 clones; about 83% occur a single time. Together, the top ten hold 0.8% to 1% of the sample.

The junction shows trimming of 4 bases on V and 6 bases on J, plus 13 bases between the germline ends. Including cysteine and phenylalanine, the CDR3 has 13 amino acids. Solely the CDR3 DNA is kept, with 39 bases framed from the first base. CDR1 LGHDT and CDR2 YNNKEL were looked up in the germline V gene (reference sequence). This receptor was taken from a woman aged 18 to 35 who had recovered from COVID-19. Material for sequencing was peripheral blood. The chain is encoded by TRBV3-1 (or the pseudogene TRBV3-2) joined to TRBJ2-7; no D gene call is confident. This receptor carries the CDR3 CASSPWRMGEQYF. The DNA sequence reads TGTGCCAGCAGCCCCTGGCGGATGGGCGAGCAGTACTTC.